This TCR beta chain appears in the sequencing data of a study of T cell responses to AZD1222 COVID-19 vaccine. The study, taken as a whole, reports: Spike as a whole was targeted by vaccine-associated CD4 TCRs, dominant at 160-218 and 743-854. Sampling captured repertoires only after the peak T cell response.

This clone is a singleton in its sample. Its antigen remains unidentified. The identical CDR3 is also encoded by other nucleotide sequences in the sample. V lost 0 bases, J lost 0 bases, and 6 bases lay in between. This CDR3 is built from 14 residues. Germline V gene lookup returns CDR1 SGDLS and CDR2 YYNGEE. Profiling relied on immunoSEQ multiplex PCR, and the TCRdb table lists in-frame clones only, not all of them. The sample has around 110,000 clones, approximately 85% seen once. The source is an adult in good health. This specimen was peripheral blood, taken on day 0 of MenACWY control vaccination. V usage is TRBV9 and J usage is TRBJ1-1, with D possibly matching TRBD1 (6 bases). The CDR3 loop is CASSVGQVNTEAFF. CDR3 coding DNA: TGTGCCAGCAGCGTAGGACAGGTGAACACTGAAGCTTTCTTT.